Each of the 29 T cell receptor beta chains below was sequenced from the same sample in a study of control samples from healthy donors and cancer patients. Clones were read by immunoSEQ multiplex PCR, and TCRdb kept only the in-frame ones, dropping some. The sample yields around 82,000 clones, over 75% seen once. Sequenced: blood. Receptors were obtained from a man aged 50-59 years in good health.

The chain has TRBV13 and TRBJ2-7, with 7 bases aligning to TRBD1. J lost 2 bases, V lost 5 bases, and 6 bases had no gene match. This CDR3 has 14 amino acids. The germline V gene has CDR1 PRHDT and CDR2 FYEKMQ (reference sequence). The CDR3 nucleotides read TGTGCCAGCAGCGGTGGGGACAGAGCCTACGAGCAGTACTTC. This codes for CASSGGDRAYEQYF.

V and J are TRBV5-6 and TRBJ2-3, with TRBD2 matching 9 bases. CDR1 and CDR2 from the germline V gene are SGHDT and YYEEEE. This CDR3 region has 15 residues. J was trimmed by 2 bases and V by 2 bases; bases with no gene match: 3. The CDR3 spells CASSFGGGATDTQYF. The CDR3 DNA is TGTGCCAGCAGCTTTGGCGGGGGGGCCACAGATACGCAGTATTTT.

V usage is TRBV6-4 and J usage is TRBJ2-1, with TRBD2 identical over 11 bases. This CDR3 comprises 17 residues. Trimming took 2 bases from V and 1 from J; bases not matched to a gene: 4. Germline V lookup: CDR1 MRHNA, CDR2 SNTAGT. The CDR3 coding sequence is TGTGCCAGCAGTGACCAGTCTAGCGGGGGGTCCTACAATGAGCAGTTCTTC. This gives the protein CASSDQSSGGSYNEQFF.

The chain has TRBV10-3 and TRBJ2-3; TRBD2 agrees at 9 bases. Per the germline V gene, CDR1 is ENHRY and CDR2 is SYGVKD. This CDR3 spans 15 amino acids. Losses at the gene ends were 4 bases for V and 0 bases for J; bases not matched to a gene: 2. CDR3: CAISGLAGSTDTQYF. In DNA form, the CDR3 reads TGTGCCATCAGTGGGCTAGCGGGGAGCACAGATACGCAGTATTTT.

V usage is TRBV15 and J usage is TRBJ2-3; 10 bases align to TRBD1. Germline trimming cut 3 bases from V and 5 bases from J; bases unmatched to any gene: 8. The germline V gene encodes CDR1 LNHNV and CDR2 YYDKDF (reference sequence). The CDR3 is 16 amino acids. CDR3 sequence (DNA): TGTGCCACCAGCAGGAGGACGGGACAGGGGATAGATACGCAGTATTTT. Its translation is CATSRRTGQGIDTQYF.

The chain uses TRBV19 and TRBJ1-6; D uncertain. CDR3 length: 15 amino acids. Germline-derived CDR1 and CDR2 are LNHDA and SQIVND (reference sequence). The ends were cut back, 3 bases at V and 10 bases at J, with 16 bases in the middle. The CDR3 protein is CASSIDSVFLSPLHF. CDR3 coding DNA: TGTGCCAGTAGTATTGATAGCGTCTTTTTGTCACCCCTCCACTTT.

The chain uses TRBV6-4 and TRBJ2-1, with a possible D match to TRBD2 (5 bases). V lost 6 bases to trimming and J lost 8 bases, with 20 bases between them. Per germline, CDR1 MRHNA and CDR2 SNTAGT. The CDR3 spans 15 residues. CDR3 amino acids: CASSKMPTRPDEQFF. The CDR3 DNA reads TGTGCCAGCAGCAAAATGCCAACTAGACCAGATGAGCAGTTCTTC.

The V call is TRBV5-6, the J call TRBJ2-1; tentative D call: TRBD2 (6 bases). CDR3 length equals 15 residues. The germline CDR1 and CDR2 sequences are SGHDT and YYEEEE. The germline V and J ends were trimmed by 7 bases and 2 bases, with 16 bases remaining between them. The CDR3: CASFREASPYNEQFF. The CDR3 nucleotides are TGTGCCAGCTTTAGGGAGGCGAGTCCCTACAATGAGCAGTTCTTC.

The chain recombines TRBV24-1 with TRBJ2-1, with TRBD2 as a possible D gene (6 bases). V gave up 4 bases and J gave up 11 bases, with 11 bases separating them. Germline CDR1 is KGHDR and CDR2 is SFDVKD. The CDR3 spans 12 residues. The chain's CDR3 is CATSELRGQQFF. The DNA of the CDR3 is TGTGCCACCAGTGAATTGCGGGGTCAGCAGTTCTTC.

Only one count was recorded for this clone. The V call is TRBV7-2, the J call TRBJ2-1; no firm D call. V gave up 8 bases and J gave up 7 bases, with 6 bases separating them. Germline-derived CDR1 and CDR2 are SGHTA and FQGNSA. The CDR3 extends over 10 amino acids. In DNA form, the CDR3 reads TGTGCCAGCGGAGATAATGAGCAGTTCTTC. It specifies CASGDNEQFF.

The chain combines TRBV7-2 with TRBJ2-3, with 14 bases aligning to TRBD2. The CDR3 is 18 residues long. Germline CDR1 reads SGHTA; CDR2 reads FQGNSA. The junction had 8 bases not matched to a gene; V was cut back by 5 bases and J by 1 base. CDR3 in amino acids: CASSPSRLAGGGTDTQYF. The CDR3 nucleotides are TGTGCCAGCAGCCCGTCCCGACTAGCGGGGGGGGGCACAGATACGCAGTATTTT.

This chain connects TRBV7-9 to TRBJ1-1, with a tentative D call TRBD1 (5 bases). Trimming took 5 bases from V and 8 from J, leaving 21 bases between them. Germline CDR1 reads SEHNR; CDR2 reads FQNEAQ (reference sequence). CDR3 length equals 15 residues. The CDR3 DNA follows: TGTGCCAGCAGCGCATTAATGGGACCCGAGGGAGAAGCTTTCTTT. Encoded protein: CASSALMGPEGEAFF.

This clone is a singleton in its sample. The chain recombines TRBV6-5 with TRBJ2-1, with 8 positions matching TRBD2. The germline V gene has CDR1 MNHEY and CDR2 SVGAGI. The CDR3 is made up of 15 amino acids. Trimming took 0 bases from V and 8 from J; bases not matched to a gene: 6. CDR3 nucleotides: TGTGCCAGCAGTTACTCGAGCGGGGGAAGGGATGAGCAGTTCTTC. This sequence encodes CASSYSSGGRDEQFF.

The CDR3 DNA is TGTGCCAGCAGGAGGACAGGGTTTCGCACAGATACGCAGTATTTT. Encoded protein: CASRRTGFRTDTQYF. This sequence joins TRBV9 and TRBJ2-3, with TRBD1 matching over 8 bases. CDR3 length: 15 residues. Trimming took 5 bases from V and 1 from J; bases not matched to a gene: 6. The germline V gene has CDR1 SGDLS and CDR2 YYNGEE.

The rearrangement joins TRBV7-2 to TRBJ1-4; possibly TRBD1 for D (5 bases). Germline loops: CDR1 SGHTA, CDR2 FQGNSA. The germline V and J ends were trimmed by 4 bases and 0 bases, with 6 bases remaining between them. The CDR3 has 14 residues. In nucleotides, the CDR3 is TGTGCCAGCAGCTCCAGGGCAACTAATGAAAAACTGTTTTTT. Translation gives CASSSRATNEKLFF.

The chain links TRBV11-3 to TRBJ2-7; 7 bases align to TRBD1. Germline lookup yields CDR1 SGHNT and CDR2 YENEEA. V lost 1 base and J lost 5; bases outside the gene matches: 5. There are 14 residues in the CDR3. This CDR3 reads CASSLGQGWNEQYF. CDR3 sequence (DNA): TGTGCCAGCAGCTTAGGACAGGGTTGGAACGAGCAGTACTTC.

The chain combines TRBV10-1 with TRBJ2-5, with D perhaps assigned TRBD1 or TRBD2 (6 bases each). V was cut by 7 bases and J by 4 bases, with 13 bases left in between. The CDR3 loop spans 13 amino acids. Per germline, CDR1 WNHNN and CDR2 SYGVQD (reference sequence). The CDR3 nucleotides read TGCGCCAGCACTCGGGGGCCGGGAGAGACCCAGTACTTC. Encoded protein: CASTRGPGETQYF.

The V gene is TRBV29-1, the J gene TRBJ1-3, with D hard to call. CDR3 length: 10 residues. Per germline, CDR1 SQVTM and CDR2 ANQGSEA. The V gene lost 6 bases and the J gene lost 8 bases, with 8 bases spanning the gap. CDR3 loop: CSVRTDTIYF. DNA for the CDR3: TGCAGCGTCCGGACTGACACCATATATTTT.

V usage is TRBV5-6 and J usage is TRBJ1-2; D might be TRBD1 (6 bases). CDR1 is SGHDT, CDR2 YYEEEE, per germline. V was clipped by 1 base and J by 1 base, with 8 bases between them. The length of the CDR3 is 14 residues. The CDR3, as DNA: TGTGCCAGCAGCTTGCAGGGGCTTAACTATGGCTACACCTTC. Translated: CASSLQGLNYGYTF.

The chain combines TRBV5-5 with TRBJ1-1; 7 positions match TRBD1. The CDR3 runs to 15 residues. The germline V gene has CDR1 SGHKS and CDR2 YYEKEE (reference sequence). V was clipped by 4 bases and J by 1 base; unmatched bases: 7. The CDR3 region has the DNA TGTGCCAGCAGCCACGGAGGGGGCGGGAACACTGAAGCTTTCTTT. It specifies CASSHGGGGNTEAFF.

CDR3 DNA sequence: TGTGCCAGCAGCTTAGGGGGGATTTATTCACCCCTCCACTTT. Amino acid sequence: CASSLGGIYSPLHF. The gene calls are TRBV7-9 and TRBJ1-6; the D gene is possibly TRBD1 (5 bases). Trimming took off 1 base at V and 8 bases at J, with 9 bases between the two ends. Germline assignment: CDR1 SEHNR and CDR2 FQNEAQ (reference sequence). CDR3 length: 14 amino acids.

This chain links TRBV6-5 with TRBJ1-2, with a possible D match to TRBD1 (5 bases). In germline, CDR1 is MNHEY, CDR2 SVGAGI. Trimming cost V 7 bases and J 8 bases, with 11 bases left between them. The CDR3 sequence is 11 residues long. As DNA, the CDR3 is TGTGCCAGCATCGGGGCGGACGGCTACACCTTC. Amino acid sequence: CASIGADGYTF.

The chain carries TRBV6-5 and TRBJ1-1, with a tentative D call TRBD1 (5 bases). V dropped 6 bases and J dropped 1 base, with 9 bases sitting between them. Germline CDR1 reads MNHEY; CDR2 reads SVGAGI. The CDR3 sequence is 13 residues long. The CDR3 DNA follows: TGTGCCAGCAGGGACAATGGGAACACTGAAGCTTTCTTT. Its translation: CASRDNGNTEAFF.

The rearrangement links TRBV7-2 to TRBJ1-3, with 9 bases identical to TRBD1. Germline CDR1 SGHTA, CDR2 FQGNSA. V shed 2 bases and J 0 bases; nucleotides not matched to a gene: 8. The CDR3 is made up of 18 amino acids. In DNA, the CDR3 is TGTGCCAGCAGCTTAAGCGGACAGGGGTTCCGCTCTGGAAACACCATATATTTT. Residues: CASSLSGQGFRSGNTIYF.

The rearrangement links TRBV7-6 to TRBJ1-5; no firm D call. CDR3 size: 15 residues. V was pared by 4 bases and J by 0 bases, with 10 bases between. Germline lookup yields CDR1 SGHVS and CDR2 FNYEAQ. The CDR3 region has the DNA TGTGCCAGCAGCTCGAGGGAAGGTAGCAATCAGCCCCAGCATTTT. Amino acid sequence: CASSSREGSNQPQHF.

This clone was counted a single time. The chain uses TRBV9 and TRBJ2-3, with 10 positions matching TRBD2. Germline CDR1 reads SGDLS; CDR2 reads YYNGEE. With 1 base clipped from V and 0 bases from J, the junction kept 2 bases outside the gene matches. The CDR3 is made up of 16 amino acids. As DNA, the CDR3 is TGTGCCAGCAGCGTAAGGACTAGCGGAAGCACAGATACGCAGTATTTT. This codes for CASSVRTSGSTDTQYF.

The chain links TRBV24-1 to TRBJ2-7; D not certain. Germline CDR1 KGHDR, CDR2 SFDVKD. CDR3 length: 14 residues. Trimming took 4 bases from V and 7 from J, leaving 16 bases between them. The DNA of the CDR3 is TGTGCCACCAGTGAGGGCGGCCTACTACGAGAGCAGTACTTC. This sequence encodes CATSEGGLLREQYF.

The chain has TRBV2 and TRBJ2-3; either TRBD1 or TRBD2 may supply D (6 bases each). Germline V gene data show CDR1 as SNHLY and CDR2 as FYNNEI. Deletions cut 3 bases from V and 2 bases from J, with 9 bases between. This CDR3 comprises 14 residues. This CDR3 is CASSEGGLTDTQYF. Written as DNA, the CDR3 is TGTGCCAGCAGTGAGGGGGGCCTCACAGATACGCAGTATTTT.

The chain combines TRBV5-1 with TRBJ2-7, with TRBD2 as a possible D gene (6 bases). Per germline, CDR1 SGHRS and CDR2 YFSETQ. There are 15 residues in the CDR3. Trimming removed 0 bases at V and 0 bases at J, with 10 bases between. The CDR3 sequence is CASSLGGELSYEQYF. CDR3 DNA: TGCGCCAGCAGCTTGGGCGGGGAACTCTCCTACGAGCAGTACTTC.